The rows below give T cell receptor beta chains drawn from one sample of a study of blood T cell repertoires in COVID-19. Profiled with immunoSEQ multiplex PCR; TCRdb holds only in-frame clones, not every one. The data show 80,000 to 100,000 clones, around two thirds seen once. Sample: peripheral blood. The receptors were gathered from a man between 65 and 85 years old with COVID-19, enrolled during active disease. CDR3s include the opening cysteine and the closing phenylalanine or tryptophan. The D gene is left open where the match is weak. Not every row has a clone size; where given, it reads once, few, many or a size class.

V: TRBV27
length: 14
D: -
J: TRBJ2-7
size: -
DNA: TGTGCCAGCAGTTTAAGACAGGAGGCTTCCGAGCAGTACTTC
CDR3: CASSLRQEASEQYF

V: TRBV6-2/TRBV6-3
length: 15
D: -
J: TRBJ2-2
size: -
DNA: TGTGCCAGCAGCCCCGGCCCCGCGGGCACCGGGGAGCTGTTTTTT
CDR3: CASSPGPAGTGELFF

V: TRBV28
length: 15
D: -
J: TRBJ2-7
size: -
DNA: TGTGCCAGCAGGGAGGCCGGGACATCTTCCTACGAGCAGTACTTC
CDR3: CASREAGTSSYEQYF

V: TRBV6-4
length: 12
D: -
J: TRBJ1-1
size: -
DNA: TGTGCCAGCAGTGTCGGGATCGGAGAAGCTTTCTTT
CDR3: CASSVGIGEAFF

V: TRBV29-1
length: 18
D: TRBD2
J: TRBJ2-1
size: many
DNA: TGCAGCGTTGAATCGCCTAGCGGGAGACGGCAGATACGCAATGAGCAGTTCTTC
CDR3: CSVESPSGRRQIRNEQFF

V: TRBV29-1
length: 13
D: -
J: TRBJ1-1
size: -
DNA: TGCAGCGCAACCTCAGGGTATCGCACTGAAGCTTTCTTT
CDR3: CSATSGYRTEAFF

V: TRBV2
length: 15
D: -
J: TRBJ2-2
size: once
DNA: TGTGCCAGCAGCCCAGGGGATCTCTCACCCGGGGAGCTGTTTTTT
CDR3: CASSPGDLSPGELFF

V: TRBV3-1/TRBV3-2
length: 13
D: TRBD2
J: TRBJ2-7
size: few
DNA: TGTGCCAGCACCCCCGTTGGGAGGGGTGAGCAGTACTTC
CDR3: CASTPVGRGEQYF

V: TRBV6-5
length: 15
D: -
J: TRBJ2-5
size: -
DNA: TGTGCCAGCAGTTTCCCCTCGGGGACTCAAGAGACCCAGTACTTC
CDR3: CASSFPSGTQETQYF

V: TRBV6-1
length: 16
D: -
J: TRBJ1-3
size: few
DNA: TGTGCCAGCAGTGAAGTTCGCTCAGGGGCTGGAAACACCATATATTTT
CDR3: CASSEVRSGAGNTIYF

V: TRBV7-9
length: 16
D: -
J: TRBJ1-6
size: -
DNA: TGTGCCAGCAGCACTCCCCAGGGCTCCTATAATTCACCCCTCCACTTT
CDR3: CASSTPQGSYNSPLHF

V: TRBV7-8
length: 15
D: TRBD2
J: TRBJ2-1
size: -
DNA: TGTGCCAGCAGCTTTGGGACTAGCGGTTACAATGAGCAGTTCTTC
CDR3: CASSFGTSGYNEQFF

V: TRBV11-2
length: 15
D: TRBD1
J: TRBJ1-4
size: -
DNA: TGTGCCAGCAGCTTGGCACAGGGGGCTAATGAAAAACTGTTTTTT
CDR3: CASSLAQGANEKLFF

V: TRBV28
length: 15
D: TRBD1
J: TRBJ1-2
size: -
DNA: TGTGCCAGCAGCCGACAGGGGGGGACTAACTATGGCTACACCTTC
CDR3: CASSRQGGTNYGYTF

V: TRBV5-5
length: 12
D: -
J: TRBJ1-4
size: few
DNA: TGTGCCAGCAGCTTGTACCAGGGGCAACTGTTTTTT
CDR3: CASSLYQGQLFF

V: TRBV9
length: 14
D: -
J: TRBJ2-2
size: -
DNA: TGTGCCAGCAGCCTCCAGTCCGGGACCGGGGAGCTGTTTTTT
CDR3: CASSLQSGTGELFF

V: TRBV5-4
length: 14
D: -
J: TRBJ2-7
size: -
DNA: TGTGCCAGCAGCTTCTCGGGAGCGGCCTACGAGCAGTACTTC
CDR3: CASSFSGAAYEQYF

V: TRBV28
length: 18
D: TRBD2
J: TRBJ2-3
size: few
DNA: TGTGCCAGCAGCGCACACCCCGGGACTAGCGGATCCACAGATACGCAGTATTTT
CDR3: CASSAHPGTSGSTDTQYF

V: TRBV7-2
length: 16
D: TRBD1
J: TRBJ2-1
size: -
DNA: TGTGCCAGCAGCCTCACAGGGGGGAAGGGGTACAATGAGCAGTTCTTC
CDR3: CASSLTGGKGYNEQFF

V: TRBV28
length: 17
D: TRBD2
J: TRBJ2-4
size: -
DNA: TGTGCCAGCAGTATCTTAGCGGGAGCCATAGCCAAAAACATTCAGTACTTC
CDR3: CASSILAGAIAKNIQYF

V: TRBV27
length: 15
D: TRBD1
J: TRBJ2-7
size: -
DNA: TGTGCCAGCAGTCCTAGATGGGACAGTCCTTTTGAGCAGTACTTC
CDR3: CASSPRWDSPFEQYF

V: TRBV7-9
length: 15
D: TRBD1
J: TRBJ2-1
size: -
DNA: TGTGCCAGCAGCCTCCGACAGGGCTACTACAATGAGCAGTTCTTC
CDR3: CASSLRQGYYNEQFF

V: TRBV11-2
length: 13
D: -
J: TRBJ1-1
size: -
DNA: TGTGCCAGCAGCTTGAACAGGCGCTATGAAGCTTTCTTT
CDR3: CASSLNRRYEAFF

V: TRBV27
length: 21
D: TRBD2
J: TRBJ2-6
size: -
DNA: TGTGCCAGCAGTCTCCTTATGGGACTAGCGGGACGCTTCTCTGGGGCCAACGTCCTGACTTTC
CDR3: CASSLLMGLAGRFSGANVLTF

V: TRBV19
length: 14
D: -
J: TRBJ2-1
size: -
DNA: TGTGCCAGTACCCACCTCGGAGTCTACAATGAGCAGTTCTTC
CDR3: CASTHLGVYNEQFF

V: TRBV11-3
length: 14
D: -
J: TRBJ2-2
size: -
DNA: TGTGCCAGCAGCTTGCAGGGTGAAACCGGGGAGCTGTTTTTT
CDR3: CASSLQGETGELFF

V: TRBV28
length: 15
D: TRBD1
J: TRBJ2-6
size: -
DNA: TGTGCCAGTTCGACAGGGGATCATGGGGCCAACGTCCTGACTTTC
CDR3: CASSTGDHGANVLTF

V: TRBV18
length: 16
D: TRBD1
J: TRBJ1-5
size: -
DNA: TGTGCCAGCTCACCCCCGGGACAGGGTGATTTTCAGCCCCAGCATTTT
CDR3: CASSPPGQGDFQPQHF

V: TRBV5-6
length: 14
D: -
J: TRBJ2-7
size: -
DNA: TGTGCCAGCAGCTCCAGACAGGACTCCTACGAGCAGTACTTC
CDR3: CASSSRQDSYEQYF

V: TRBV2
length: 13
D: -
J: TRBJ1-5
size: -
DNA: TGTGCCAGCAAGCGGGACAACAATCAGCCCCAGCATTTT
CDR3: CASKRDNNQPQHF

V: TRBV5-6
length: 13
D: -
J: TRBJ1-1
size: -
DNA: TGTGCCAGCAGCTTGCTGGGGGCAGTTGAAGCTTTCTTT
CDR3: CASSLLGAVEAFF

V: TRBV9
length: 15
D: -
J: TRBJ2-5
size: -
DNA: TGTGCCAGCAGCGTAGGGACGGGAGTCCAAGAGACCCAGTACTTC
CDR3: CASSVGTGVQETQYF

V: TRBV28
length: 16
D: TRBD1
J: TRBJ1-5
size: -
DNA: TGTGCCAGCAGTCTTAGGACACAGGGGGCTAAGCAGCCCCAGCATTTT
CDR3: CASSLRTQGAKQPQHF

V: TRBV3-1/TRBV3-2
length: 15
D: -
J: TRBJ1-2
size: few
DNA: TGTGCCAGCAGCCTTTCGTCGACACAAACCTATGGCTACACCTTC
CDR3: CASSLSSTQTYGYTF

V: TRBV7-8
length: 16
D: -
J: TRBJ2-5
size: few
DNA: TGTGCCAGCAGCTCAAGCCCGGGACACCTTAGGGAGACCCAGTACTTC
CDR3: CASSSSPGHLRETQYF

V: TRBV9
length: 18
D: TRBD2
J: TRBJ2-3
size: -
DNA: TGTGCCAGCAGCGTAGAGGCTAGCGGGCAGATATACACAGATACGCAGTATTTT
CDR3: CASSVEASGQIYTDTQYF

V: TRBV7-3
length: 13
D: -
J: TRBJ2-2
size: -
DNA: TGTGCCAGCAGTACCGCGATCACCGGGGAGCTGTTTTTT
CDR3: CASSTAITGELFF

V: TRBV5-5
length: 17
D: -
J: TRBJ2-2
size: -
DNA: TGTGCCAGCAGCTTGAGGCTGGACACTGCGAACACCGGGGAGCTGTTTTTT
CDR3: CASSLRLDTANTGELFF

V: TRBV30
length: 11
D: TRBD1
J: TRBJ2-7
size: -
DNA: TGTGCCTGGAGTGTACAGGGGGGTATGTACTTC
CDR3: CAWSVQGGMYF

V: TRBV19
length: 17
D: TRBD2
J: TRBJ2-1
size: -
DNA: TGTGCCAGTAGTACCCGACTAGCGGGAGTCTTGGGCAATGAGCAGTTCTTC
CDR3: CASSTRLAGVLGNEQFF

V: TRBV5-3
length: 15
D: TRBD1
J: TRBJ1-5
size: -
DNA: TGTGCCAGAAGCTTGGCCAGGGGGTCCGGTCAGCCCCAGCATTTT
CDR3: CARSLARGSGQPQHF

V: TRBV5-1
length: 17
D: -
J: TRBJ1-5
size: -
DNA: TGCGCCAGCAGCTCCGGTCTCAACGGGGATGGCAATCAGCCCCAGCATTTT
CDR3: CASSSGLNGDGNQPQHF

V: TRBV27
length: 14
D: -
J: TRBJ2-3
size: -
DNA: TGTGCCAGCAGGACCTCACAGGGCACAGATACGCAGTATTTT
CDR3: CASRTSQGTDTQYF

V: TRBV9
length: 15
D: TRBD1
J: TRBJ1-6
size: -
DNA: TGTGCCAGCAGCCCCGGGACAGTCCATAATTCACCCCTCCACTTT
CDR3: CASSPGTVHNSPLHF

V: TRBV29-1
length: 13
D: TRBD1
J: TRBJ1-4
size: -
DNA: TGCAGCGCTCAGACAGGGTGGAATGAAAAACTGTTTTTT
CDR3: CSAQTGWNEKLFF

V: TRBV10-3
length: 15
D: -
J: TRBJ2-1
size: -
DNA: TGTGCCACTTCGTCCCCCGACCCAGGGCACAATGAGCAGTTCTTC
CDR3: CATSSPDPGHNEQFF

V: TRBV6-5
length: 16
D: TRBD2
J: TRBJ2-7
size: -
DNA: TGTGCCAGCAGTTACGGGACTAGCGGGCCAACCTACGAGCAGTACTTC
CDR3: CASSYGTSGPTYEQYF

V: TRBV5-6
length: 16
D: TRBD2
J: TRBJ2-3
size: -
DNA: TGTGCCAGCAGCTTGACTAGCGGGAGTCTATCAGATACGCAGTATTTT
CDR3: CASSLTSGSLSDTQYF